The 18 T cell receptor beta chains in this list originate from one sample, sequenced in a study of T cells in Graves' hyperthyroidism and ophthalmopathy (dated by TCRdb to about 2019). Library construction relied on multiplex PCR. Sequencing used an Illumina HiSeq 2000. TCR beta CDR3 regions were amplified from RNA transcripts. A first-round RT-PCR of the TCR CDR3 used the HTBI primer set with the Qiagen OneStep RT-PCR kit. The public reads were reprocessed in TCRdb via fastp at Q25 and MiXCR, keeping in-frame beta chains. Rows with one shared CDR3 protein collapse into an entry with the most common genes and DNA. The table for this sample lists around 600,000 distinct CDR3 sequences; about a sixth of them were counted only once. The ten largest clones add up to around 3.3% of the sample. Sequencing was done on a sample of blood. These receptor sequences come from a woman between 40 and 50 years old with Graves' ophthalmopathy.

This clonotype was found many times. V and J are TRBV7-6 and TRBJ2-3, with D maybe TRBD1 (5 bases). Germline values: CDR1 SGHVS, CDR2 FNYEAQ. The CDR3 totals 15 residues. V gave up 3 bases and J gave up 6 bases, with 16 bases separating them. CDR3 sequence (DNA): TGTGCCAGCAGCTTCCTCGCCCAGGGTTCGGATACGCAGTATTTT. Amino acids: CASSFLAQGSDTQYF.

With respect to this clonotype: Since a much larger clone is just one base distant, this may be a read error. This rearrangement joins TRBV28 to TRBJ2-7, with 11 nucleotides matching TRBD1. Germline CDR1 and CDR2: MDHEN and SYDVKM. This CDR3 is 16 amino acids long. The CDR3 here is CASTPGAGQGVYEQCF. The DNA for the CDR3 is TGTGCCAGCACCCCCGGGGCGGGACAGGGGGTTTACGAGCAGTGCTTC.

V gene TRBV6-1 combines with J gene TRBJ2-5, with 11 bases that match TRBD2. This CDR3 spans 13 amino acids. V lost 10 bases and J lost 4; bases outside the gene matches: 5. Germline V lookup: CDR1 MNHNS, CDR2 SASEGT. The CDR3 DNA reads as TGTGCCACCTTAGCGGGGGGGGGAGAGACCCAGTACTTC. Its translation is CATLAGGGETQYF.

This clonotype was seen at least ten times. This sequence joins TRBV13 and TRBJ1-2, with TRBD1 identical over 7 bases. The V segment lost 0 bases and the J segment 5 bases; nucleotides outside the gene matches: 12. Germline CDR1 is PRHDT and CDR2 is FYEKMQ (reference sequence). The CDR3 length is 17 residues. CDR3 protein: CASSLGRLTGAEYGYTF. In DNA form, the CDR3 reads TGTGCCAGCAGCTTAGGCCGCCTTACAGGGGCAGAATATGGCTACACCTTC.

In this sample, this clonotype turned up many times. V gene TRBV3-1 combines with J gene TRBJ1-6; no clear D. This CDR3 region has 13 residues. CDR1 LGHDT and CDR2 YNNKEL come from the germline V gene (reference sequence). The ends were cut back, 5 bases at V and 9 bases at J, with 11 bases in the middle. The CDR3 DNA sequence: TGTGCCAGCAGCGCCCTGGATGGTTCACCCCTCCACTTT. This gives the protein CASSALDGSPLHF.

This clonotype has a count of ten or more. The chain has TRBV5-8 and TRBJ2-7; D tentatively reads TRBD1 or TRBD2 (5 bases each). This CDR3 comprises 13 residues. CDR1 and CDR2 (germline): SGHTS, YDEGEE. The V gene lost 2 bases and the J gene lost 6 bases, with 12 bases spanning the gap. This CDR3 reads CASSFTGTPEQYF. CDR3 coding DNA: TGTGCCAGCAGCTTCACCGGGACCCCCGAGCAGTACTTC.

This clonotype was counted ten times or more. The gene calls are TRBV6-1 and TRBJ2-2; D is perhaps TRBD2 (7 bases). Deletions cut 5 bases from V and 0 bases from J, with 13 bases between. Per germline, CDR1 MNHNS and CDR2 SASEGT. The CDR3 covers 16 residues. As DNA, the CDR3 is TGTGCCAGCAGTAGGGGGGGGGATACGAACACCGGGGAGCTGTTTTTT. It specifies CASSRGGDTNTGELFF.

This clonotype has ten or more counts. This chain uses TRBV28 with TRBJ1-2; 7 bases are shared with TRBD1. V shed 6 bases and J 10 bases; nucleotides not matched to a gene: 8. The CDR3 length is 12 residues. In germline, CDR1 is MDHEN, CDR2 SYDVKM. The CDR3 region is CASRDRQGAYTF. CDR3 bases: TGTGCCAGCAGGGACCGACAGGGAGCCTACACCTTC.

This clonotype was recorded a few times. The rearrangement uses TRBV5-1 and TRBJ1-2; D is undetermined. Trimming stripped 0 bases from V and 8 bases from J, with 14 bases between. CDR3 length: 14 amino acids. CDR1 is SGHRS and CDR2 is YFSETQ in the germline V gene. The CDR3 here is CASSLEGPGGGYTF. In nucleotides, the CDR3 is TGCGCCAGCAGCTTGGAGGGCCCAGGAGGCGGCTACACCTTC.

Comment on this clonotype: A much bigger clone sits one base away, suggesting this may be a read error. The rearrangement joins TRBV3-1 to TRBJ2-5; D remains unclear. The CDR3 is made up of 14 amino acids. Germline lookup yields CDR1 LGHDT and CDR2 YNNKEL (reference sequence). The CDR3 sequence is CASSPPALQETRYF. DNA of the CDR3: TGTGCCAGCAGCCCGCCGGCCCTCCAAGAGACCCGGTACTTC.

This clonotype was picked up many times. This rearrangement joins TRBV5-1 to TRBJ2-1; D unresolved. The V gene lost 10 bases and the J gene lost 6 bases, with 29 bases spanning the gap. The CDR3 has 17 residues. Germline-derived CDR1 and CDR2 are SGHRS and YFSETQ. CDR3 sequence reads: CAPACPASRIPRNEQFF. The CDR3 DNA reads as TGCGCCCCAGCCTGCCCGGCCAGCCGGATCCCTCGCAATGAGCAGTTCTTC.

In its sample, this clonotype was seen many times. This sequence joins TRBV2 and TRBJ1-6; TRBD1 matches at 10 bases. This CDR3 comprises 14 residues. Per germline, CDR1 SNHLY and CDR2 FYNNEI. V shed 6 bases, J shed 5 bases, and the junction held 1 base outside the gene matches. This CDR3 is CASRGQGNNSPLHF. CDR3 nucleotide sequence: TGTGCCAGCAGGGGACAGGGGAATAATTCACCCCTCCACTTT. Filled out from reference TRBV2 and TRBJ1-6, the complete variable domain reads EPEVTQTPSHQVTQMGQEVILRCVPISNHLYFYWYRQILGQKVEFLVSFYNNEISEKSEIFDDQFSVERPDGSNFTLKIRSTKLEDSAMYFCASRGQGNNSPLHFGNGTRLTVT.

In its sample, this clonotype was seen a few times. The rearrangement uses TRBV2 and TRBJ1-1; 8 bases align to TRBD1. CDR1 is SNHLY and CDR2 is FYNNEI in the germline V gene. V trimming: 5 bases; J trimming: 0 bases; junction bases outside the gene matches: 5. This CDR3 is built from 15 residues. This CDR3 is CASSQQGGMNTEAFF. As DNA, the CDR3 is TGTGCCAGCAGTCAACAGGGGGGTATGAACACTGAAGCTTTCTTT.

The chain links TRBV6-1 to TRBJ2-1, with 10 nucleotides matching TRBD1. This CDR3 is built from 15 residues. Germline CDR1 and CDR2: MNHNS and SASEGT. J gave up 4 bases and V 6 bases, and 6 bases lay outside the gene matches. In DNA form, the CDR3 reads TGTGCCAGCAGACAAGGGACAGGGGATTACAATGAGCAGTTCTTC. This sequence encodes CASRQGTGDYNEQFF.

The table lists this clonotype with many counts. This chain links TRBV11-2 with TRBJ1-1; the D is unclear. The CDR3 spans 14 residues. V lost 7 bases and J 0 bases, leaving 12 bases between the germline ends. Germline V gene sequence: CDR1 SGHAT, CDR2 FQNNGV. CDR3 nucleotide sequence: TGTGCCAGCACCCTAACACCCGTGAACACTGAAGCTTTCTTT. Translated: CASTLTPVNTEAFF.

This clonotype showed up many times. This rearrangement joins TRBV7-2 to TRBJ2-5, with 10 bases identical to TRBD2. Germline assignment: CDR1 SGHTA and CDR2 FQGNSA. J lost 3 bases, V lost 0 bases, and 7 bases had no gene match. The CDR3 covers 17 residues. CDR3 loop: CASSLAMFGLAEETQYF. CDR3 in DNA: TGTGCCAGCAGCTTAGCTATGTTTGGACTAGCGGAAGAGACCCAGTACTTC.

This clonotype was seen only a few times. The J gene is TRBJ1-6, the V gene TRBV7-2; D may be TRBD1 (5 bases). Germline V gene lookup returns CDR1 SGHTA and CDR2 FQGNSA. This CDR3 spans 15 amino acids. The V gene lost 1 base and the J gene lost 7 bases, with 11 bases spanning the gap. The CDR3 loop is CASSLVAGGNSPLHF. The CDR3 DNA sequence: TGTGCCAGCAGCTTAGTTGCGGGGGGAAATTCACCCCTCCACTTT. Full variable domain (missing parts from reference TRBV7-2 and TRBJ1-6): GAGVSQSPSNKVTEKGKDVELRCDPISGHTALYWYRQSLGQGLEFLIYFQGNSAPDKSGLPSDRFSAERTGGSVSTLTIQRTQQEDSAVYLCASSLVAGGNSPLHFGNGTRLTVT.

This clonotype was detected ten times or more. The chain uses TRBV3-1 and TRBJ1-1, with 8 bases that match TRBD1. The CDR3 has 14 amino acids. Germline V CDR1 and CDR2: LGHDT, YNNKEL (reference sequence). V gave up 4 bases and J gave up 8 bases; unmatched junction bases: 9. CDR3 loop: CASSPRSRTGEAFF. DNA for the CDR3: TGTGCCAGCAGCCCCCGATCGAGGACAGGGGAAGCTTTCTTT.